This is a list of T cell receptor beta chains from one sample in a study of cytomegalovirus exposure and HLA in healthy donors. Generated by immunoSEQ multiplex PCR, the TCRdb table keeps only in-frame clones and is missing some. Altogether around 70,000 clones are present, approximately 79% being singletons, with the ten largest covering 9.5% to 13%. The sequenced sample consisted of PBMCs. Source of these receptors: a middle-aged woman in good health and CMV-seropositive. Each CDR3 is given with its conserved first and last residue. The order of the fields is clone size, V gene, D gene, J gene, CDR3 DNA, CDR3 protein. A D gene is named only where the DNA matches it firmly. A row's size may be missing; if present it is once, few, many or a size class.

NA	TRBV4-1	NA	TRBJ1-4	TGCGCCAGCAGCCAAGTTTCAGGGGCCCGGAGTAAACTGTTTTTT	CASSQVSGARSKLFF
NA	TRBV6-4	NA	TRBJ2-7	TGTGCCAGCAGTGAGGCGGGGAGAAAGGGCGAGCAGTACTTC	CASSEAGRKGEQYF
NA	TRBV28	TRBD1	TRBJ1-2	TGTGCCATTAACAGGGGGAACTATGGCTACACCTTC	CAINRGNYGYTF
NA	TRBV7-2	NA	TRBJ2-4	TGTGCCAGCAGCCCGGACAAGGGACTAGCCAAAAACATTCAGTACTTC	CASSPDKGLAKNIQYF
once	TRBV19	TRBD2	TRBJ2-3	TGTGCCAGTCAAGGGGTAGCGGGGCCAACAGATACGCAGTATTTT	CASQGVAGPTDTQYF
NA	TRBV7-9	NA	TRBJ2-3	TGTGCCAGCAGCTCGGTGGCAGATACGCAGTATTTT	CASSSVADTQYF
NA	TRBV7-9	NA	TRBJ1-1	TGTGCCAGCAGCTTCAGGCTTGAAGCTTTCTTT	CASSFRLEAFF
NA	TRBV9	NA	TRBJ1-2	TGTGCCAGCAGCGTAGTGGGGGCGCTGGGCTACACCTTC	CASSVVGALGYTF
NA	TRBV4-1	TRBD1	TRBJ1-5	TGCGCCAGCAGCCGGGACAGGGGGGCCCACCAGCCCCAGCATTTT	CASSRDRGAHQPQHF
NA	TRBV29-1	NA	TRBJ1-5	TGCAGCGTTCGTGCGGCTGGCATGAATCAGCCCCAGCATTTT	CSVRAAGMNQPQHF
few	TRBV5-8	NA	TRBJ1-2	TGTGCCAGCAGCGAACAGGATAACTATGGCTACACCTTC	CASSEQDNYGYTF
NA	TRBV6-1	NA	TRBJ1-5	TGTGCCAGCAGTCCCCCGGTCGTCCACAATCAGCCCCAGCATTTT	CASSPPVVHNQPQHF
few	TRBV7-2	NA	TRBJ2-6	TGTGCCAGCAGCCGCCGGAGGGACCGGGCCAACGTCCTGACTTTC	CASSRRRDRANVLTF
few	TRBV5-6	NA	TRBJ2-1	TGTGCCAGCAGCACTCCTATGGGGGCCCTCAATGAGCAGTTCTTC	CASSTPMGALNEQFF
NA	TRBV11-2	NA	TRBJ2-7	TGTGCCAGCAGCCCCGTAGTTGGCAGGTACGAGCAGTACTTC	CASSPVVGRYEQYF
NA	TRBV29-1	TRBD2	TRBJ2-1	TGCAGCGTTGGGGCCCAGCGGGGGACCGGGTATAATGAGCAGTTCTTC	CSVGAQRGTGYNEQFF
few	TRBV19	TRBD1	TRBJ2-7	TGTGCCAGTAGTCCGGCCGGGACAGACTACGAGCAGTACTTC	CASSPAGTDYEQYF
NA	TRBV30	NA	TRBJ1-2	TGTGCCTGGAGTGTACTAACCGGCTACACCTTC	CAWSVLTGYTF
NA	TRBV2	TRBD1	TRBJ2-1	TGTGCCAGCAGTTGGACAGGGGGGGATGAGCAGTTCTTC	CASSWTGGDEQFF
NA	TRBV4-2	TRBD2	TRBJ2-5	TGTGCCAGCAGCCAGAGGCTAGGTGCGGGGGACTCGTGGCAGTACTTC	CASSQRLGAGDSWQYF